The 26 T cell receptor beta chains below all came from one sample that was sequenced in a study of cytomegalovirus exposure and HLA in healthy donors. The PCR was carried out with 60 Vbeta primers and 13 Jbeta primers. Repertoires were generated with immunoSEQ multiplex PCR, while TCRdb's copy carries only in-frame clones and drops some. The sample records 70,000 or so clones, 75% to 80% being singletons. The sequenced sample was PBMCs. All receptors derive from a man aged 18 to 29 in good health and CMV-seropositive.

The chain employs TRBV5-1 and TRBJ2-7, with 9 bases fitting TRBD1. The germline CDR1 and CDR2 sequences are SGHRS and YFSETQ. V was clipped by 7 bases and J by 1 base; unmatched bases: 9. The CDR3 length is 15 residues. The CDR3 region is CASDPGQGLSYEQYF. CDR3 DNA: TGCGCCAGCGATCCGGGACAGGGACTATCCTACGAGCAGTACTTC.

This clone was seen a handful of times. V gene TRBV27 combines with J gene TRBJ2-1; 9 bases fit TRBD1. The CDR3 totals 14 residues. CDR1 and CDR2 from the germline V gene are MNHEY and SMNVEV (reference sequence). J was trimmed by 4 bases and V by 5 bases; bases with no gene match: 3. The CDR3 loop reads CASSPGQGYNEQFF. CDR3 nucleotide sequence: TGTGCCAGCAGTCCGGGACAGGGTTACAATGAGCAGTTCTTC.

This rearrangement joins TRBV27 to TRBJ1-2; D ambiguous. The germline V gene has CDR1 MNHEY and CDR2 SMNVEV (reference sequence). V gave up 4 bases and J gave up 4 bases, with 13 bases separating them. This CDR3 has 14 amino acids. In DNA, the CDR3 is TGTGCCAGCAGTTCGGGAGAGTCGGTCTATGGCTACACCTTC. It encodes CASSSGESVYGYTF.

This clone was counted between two and nine times. This sequence joins TRBV10-1 and TRBJ1-1; D unclear. In germline, CDR1 is WNHNN, CDR2 SYGVQD (reference sequence). This CDR3 region has 13 residues. The V end lost 5 bases, the J end lost 0 bases, and 7 bases lay between the germline ends. Written as DNA, the CDR3 is TGCGCCAGCAGTAGAGTGTTGAACACTGAAGCTTTCTTT. Translated, it gives CASSRVLNTEAFF.

The chain uses TRBV5-1 and TRBJ1-2; 7 bases fit TRBD1. The CDR3 length is 14 residues. The germline V gene encodes CDR1 SGHRS and CDR2 YFSETQ. V lost 4 bases and J lost 8; bases outside the gene matches: 11. CDR3 region: CASSPGQVVVGYTF. The CDR3 DNA is TGCGCCAGCAGCCCTGGACAGGTTGTCGTCGGCTACACCTTC.

In its sample, this clone was seen once. The rearrangement uses TRBV19 and TRBJ2-5, with no clear D. Germline loops: CDR1 LNHDA, CDR2 SQIVND (reference sequence). Trimming removed 5 bases from V and 1 base from J, with 11 bases in between. The CDR3 spans 14 residues. The CDR3 spells CASSATFSQETQYF. DNA for the CDR3: TGTGCCAGTAGTGCAACATTTTCCCAAGAGACCCAGTACTTC.

The genes are TRBV5-1 and TRBJ2-1, with 7 bases matching TRBD1. After removal of 3 bases from V and 5 bases from J, the junction contained 2 bases not matched to a gene. The CDR3 runs to 13 residues. Per the germline V gene, CDR1 is SGHRS and CDR2 is YFSETQ. The CDR3 spells CASSSGQNNEQFF. CDR3 nucleotides: TGCGCCAGCAGCTCGGGACAGAACAATGAGCAGTTCTTC.

The genes are TRBV9 and TRBJ2-2; D ambiguous. Germline V gives CDR1 SGDLS, CDR2 YYNGEE. Trimming left V 0 bases short and J 4 bases short, with 7 bases between. The CDR3 is 14 residues long. CDR3 protein: CASSVATPTGELFF. CDR3 coding DNA: TGTGCCAGCAGCGTAGCAACTCCCACCGGGGAGCTGTTTTTT.

V gene TRBV28 combines with J gene TRBJ2-3; 8 bases are a match to TRBD2. CDR3 size: 14 residues. The trim removed 5 bases at V and 5 bases at J, leaving 6 bases unmatched. Looked up from germline, CDR1 is MDHEN and CDR2 is SYDVKM. CDR3 sequence (DNA): TGTGCCAGCAGTCCCGGACTAGCCGGAGATACGCAGTATTTT. Amino acids: CASSPGLAGDTQYF.

The chain employs TRBV6-1 and TRBJ2-7; D is unclear. The CDR3 is made up of 13 amino acids. Germline V gene lookup returns CDR1 MNHNS and CDR2 SASEGT. With 10 bases removed from V and 3 bases from J, the gap between germline ends came to 16 bases. DNA for the CDR3: TGTGCCACAACCTTGGTCACTCACTACGAGCAGTACTTC. This gives the protein CATTLVTHYEQYF.

This clone was seen a few times. CDR3 in DNA: TGTGCCAGCAGCAGGGACACCACCTACGAGCAGTACTTC. Translated: CASSRDTTYEQYF. This rearrangement joins TRBV6-1 to TRBJ2-7; D might be TRBD1 (6 bases). Germline assignment: CDR1 MNHNS and CDR2 SASEGT. The CDR3 runs to 13 residues. V lost 6 bases to trimming and J lost 2 bases, with 11 bases between them.

The chain is built from TRBV4-1 and TRBJ2-2; 8 bases agree with TRBD2. Germline V gives CDR1 MGHRA, CDR2 YSYEKL. The V gene end was trimmed by 4 bases and the J gene end by 2 bases; junction bases not matched to a gene: 6. This CDR3 has 16 amino acids. Here the CDR3 DNA reads TGCGCCAGCAGCCTTGTGACTAGCGTCAACACCGGGGAGCTGTTTTTT. It yields the protein CASSLVTSVNTGELFF.

V is TRBV30 and J is TRBJ2-7; D gene uncertain. Looked up from germline, CDR1 is GTSNPN and CDR2 is SVGIG (reference sequence). V was pared by 1 base and J by 3 bases, with 10 bases between. This CDR3 has 13 residues. CDR3 nucleotides: TGTGCCTGGAGTGCAGGTCAAAACTACGAGCAGTACTTC. Protein sequence: CAWSAGQNYEQYF.

The rearrangement joins TRBV9 to TRBJ1-1; a possible D gene is TRBD1 (5 bases). V was cut by 4 bases and J by 3 bases, with 13 bases left in between. Germline V gene lookup returns CDR1 SGDLS and CDR2 YYNGEE. CDR3 length: 14 amino acids. The DNA of the CDR3 is TGTGCCAGCAGCTCAGTGATCAGGGACACTGAAGCTTTCTTT. Amino acid sequence: CASSSVIRDTEAFF.

In its sample, this clone was seen a few times. This chain links TRBV6-6 with TRBJ1-2, with 7 bases that match TRBD1. Germline V gene sequence: CDR1 MNHNY, CDR2 SVGAGI (reference sequence). This CDR3 region has 14 residues. Trimming at V came to 2 bases and at J to 2 bases, leaving 2 bases not matched to a gene. The CDR3 loop reads CASSYQGENYGYTF. The CDR3 region has the DNA TGTGCCAGCAGTTACCAGGGGGAGAACTATGGCTACACCTTC.

This clone has just one count. The V call is TRBV29-1, the J call TRBJ1-1; D unresolved. Germline CDR1 and CDR2: SQVTM and ANQGSEA. The CDR3 spans 12 residues. V was pared by 4 bases and J by 6 bases, with 12 bases between. The CDR3 region has the DNA TGCAGCGTTGTCCCCATGGGCCCTGAAGCTTTCTTT. It specifies CSVVPMGPEAFF.

The rearrangement uses TRBV28 and TRBJ1-1; D is perhaps TRBD1 (5 bases). CDR1 and CDR2 from the germline V gene are MDHEN and SYDVKM. The CDR3 runs 14 residues. V was pared by 3 bases and J by 1 base, with 9 bases between. CDR3 bases: TGTGCCAGCAGTTTTGGAAGGGGGAACACTGAAGCTTTCTTT. Amino acid sequence: CASSFGRGNTEAFF.

The chain uses TRBV7-8 and TRBJ2-7, with TRBD1 as a possible D gene (6 bases). This CDR3 comprises 15 residues. Between the trimmed V and J ends, which lost 3 bases and 0 bases, there was a span of 12 bases. Germline V lookup: CDR1 SGHVS, CDR2 FQNEAQ. CDR3 sequence reads: CASSFGGRDSYEQYF. The CDR3 coding sequence is TGTGCCAGCAGCTTTGGGGGCCGGGACTCCTACGAGCAGTACTTC.

This clone was seen only a few times. CDR3 in amino acids: CASSSTLQMTQPQHF. The CDR3 region has the DNA TGTGCCAGCAGCTCGACGTTACAGATGACTCAGCCCCAGCATTTT. The J gene is TRBJ1-5, the V gene TRBV7-2; D call uncertain. Germline CDR1 is SGHTA and CDR2 is FQGNSA. The CDR3 length is 15 residues. Trimming shortened V by 4 bases and J by 6 bases, and 16 bases separated the two germline ends.

The rearrangement joins TRBV29-1 to TRBJ1-2; the D is unclear. The V gene's germline CDR1 is SQVTM and CDR2 ANQGSEA. CDR3 length: 11 amino acids. Trimming left V 6 bases short and J 2 bases short, with 7 bases between. The CDR3 is CSVNSNYGYTF. The CDR3, as DNA: TGCAGCGTGAACTCAAACTATGGCTACACCTTC.

This clone was counted once. The chain is built from TRBV29-1 and TRBJ2-7; possibly TRBD2 for D (7 bases). The CDR3 length is 14 residues. V lost 4 bases to trimming and J lost 1 base, with 14 bases between them. In germline, CDR1 is SQVTM, CDR2 ANQGSEA. CDR3 DNA: TGCAGCGTTGTAGGAGGGAGGGGGTCCTACGAGCAGTACTTC. Its protein product is CSVVGGRGSYEQYF.

The chain is built from TRBV28 and TRBJ2-3; 9 nucleotides line up with TRBD1. CDR1 MDHEN and CDR2 SYDVKM come from the germline V gene. The length of the CDR3 is 15 residues. V lost 5 bases, J lost 2 bases, and 5 bases stayed unmatched. The CDR3 protein is CASSEGQGHTDTQYF. The CDR3 nucleotides read TGTGCCAGCAGTGAGGGACAGGGACACACAGATACGCAGTATTTT.

This chain connects TRBV7-7 to TRBJ1-4, with no clear D. The germline CDR1 and CDR2 sequences are SSHAT and FNYEAQ (reference sequence). V was trimmed by 5 bases and J by 12 bases, leaving 13 bases between them. This CDR3 region has 12 residues. The chain's CDR3 is CASSPVGGELFF. DNA of the CDR3: TGTGCCAGCAGCCCAGTGGGCGGGGAACTGTTTTTT.

This chain connects TRBV2 to TRBJ1-1; D call uncertain. The CDR3 extends over 12 amino acids. Trimming took off 8 bases at V and 5 bases at J, with 12 bases between the two ends. Germline-derived CDR1 and CDR2 are SNHLY and FYNNEI. The DNA of the CDR3 is TGTGCCAGCTCCCTCGGGAATACTGAAGCTTTCTTT. Amino acid sequence: CASSLGNTEAFF.

This clone has more than one count but fewer than ten. V usage is TRBV15 and J usage is TRBJ2-7, with D maybe TRBD1 (6 bases). The CDR3 runs 13 residues. The ends were cut back, 3 bases at V and 3 bases at J, with 9 bases in the middle. CDR1 is LNHNV, CDR2 YYDKDF, per germline (reference sequence). The chain's CDR3 is CATSSRTDYEQYF. CDR3 in DNA: TGTGCCACCAGCAGCCGGACAGACTACGAGCAGTACTTC.

This chain links TRBV30 with TRBJ2-7, with 11 bases fitting TRBD1. The CDR3 is 13 amino acids. Germline CDR1 reads GTSNPN; CDR2 reads SVGIG (reference sequence). V was clipped by 8 bases and J by 2 bases; unmatched bases: 5. The CDR3 nucleotides are TGTGCCATGGACAGGGGGCTTACCTACGAGCAGTACTTC. It translates to CAMDRGLTYEQYF.